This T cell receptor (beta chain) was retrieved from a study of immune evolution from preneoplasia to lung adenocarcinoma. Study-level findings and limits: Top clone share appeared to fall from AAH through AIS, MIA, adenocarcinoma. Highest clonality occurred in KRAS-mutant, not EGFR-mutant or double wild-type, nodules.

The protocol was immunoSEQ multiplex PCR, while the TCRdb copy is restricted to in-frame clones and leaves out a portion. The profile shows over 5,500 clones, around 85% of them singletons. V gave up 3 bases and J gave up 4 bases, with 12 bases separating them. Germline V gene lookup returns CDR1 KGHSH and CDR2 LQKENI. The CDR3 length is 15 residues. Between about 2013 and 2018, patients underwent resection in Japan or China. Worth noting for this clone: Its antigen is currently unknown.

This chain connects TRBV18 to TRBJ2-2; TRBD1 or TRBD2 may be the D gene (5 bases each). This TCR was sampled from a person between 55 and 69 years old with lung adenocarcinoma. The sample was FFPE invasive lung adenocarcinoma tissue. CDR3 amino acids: CASSPTEGSTGELFF. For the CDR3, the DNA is TGTGCCAGCTCACCGACAGAGGGGAGCACCGGGGAGCTGTTTTTT.